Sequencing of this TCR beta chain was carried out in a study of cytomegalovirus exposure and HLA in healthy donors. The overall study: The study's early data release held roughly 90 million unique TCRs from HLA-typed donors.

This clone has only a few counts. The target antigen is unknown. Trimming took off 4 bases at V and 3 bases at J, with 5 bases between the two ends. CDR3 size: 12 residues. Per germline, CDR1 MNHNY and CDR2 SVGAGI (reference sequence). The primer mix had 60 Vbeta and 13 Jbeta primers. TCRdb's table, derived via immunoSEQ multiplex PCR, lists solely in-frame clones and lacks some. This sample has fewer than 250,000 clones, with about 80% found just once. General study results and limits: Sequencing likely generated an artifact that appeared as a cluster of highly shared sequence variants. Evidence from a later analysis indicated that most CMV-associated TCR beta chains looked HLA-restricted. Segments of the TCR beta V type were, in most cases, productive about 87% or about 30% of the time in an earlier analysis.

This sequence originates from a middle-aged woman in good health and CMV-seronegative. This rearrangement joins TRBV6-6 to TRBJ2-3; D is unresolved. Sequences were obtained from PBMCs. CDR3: CASSSPTDTQYF. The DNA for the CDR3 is TGTGCCAGCAGTTCTCCTACAGATACGCAGTATTTT.